Listed here are 25 T cell receptor beta chains from one sample, sequenced in a study of T cells in Graves' hyperthyroidism and ophthalmopathy. Amplified regions were TCR beta CDR3 sequences from RNA transcripts. HTBI primers drove first-round RT-PCR of the TCR CDR3. In TCRdb, the multiplex PCR reads were re-called with MiXCR into one record per CDR3 protein. Found here are hundreds of thousands of distinct CDR3 sequences, over 15% of them singletons; the top ten hold roughly 3.5%. Sequenced: blood. All receptors derive from a woman in her late teens or twenties with Graves' hyperthyroidism.

This clonotype has just a few counts. This chain links TRBV6-5 with TRBJ1-1; D remains ambiguous. Trimming took off 8 bases at V and 5 bases at J, with 21 bases between the two ends. The CDR3 loop spans 15 amino acids. The germline V gene encodes CDR1 MNHEY and CDR2 SVGAGI. CDR3 amino acids: CASVKGSQVGTEAFF. CDR3 coding DNA: TGTGCCAGCGTTAAAGGGTCGCAGGTCGGAACTGAAGCTTTCTTT.

The chain links TRBV15 to TRBJ1-6; D possibly corresponds to TRBD1 (6 bases). Per the germline V gene, CDR1 is LNHNV and CDR2 is YYDKDF (reference sequence). CDR3 length: 15 residues. Trimming stripped 0 bases from V and 10 bases from J, with 13 bases between. For the CDR3, the DNA is TGTGCCACCAGCAGAGAACGACAGGATGGATCACCCCTCCACTTT. This codes for CATSRERQDGSPLHF.

This clonotype was counted ten times or more. J is TRBJ2-5 and V is TRBV20-1; D gene unclear. The V gene lost 0 bases and the J gene lost 4 bases, with 15 bases spanning the gap. This CDR3 has 15 residues. Germline loops: CDR1 DFQATT, CDR2 SNEGSKA (reference sequence). The CDR3 sequence is CSARDRTHGGETQYF. CDR3 in DNA: TGCAGTGCTAGAGACCGGACGCACGGCGGAGAGACCCAGTACTTC.

This clonotype was counted ten times or more. J is TRBJ1-1 and V is TRBV20-1; 10 bases are shared with TRBD1. CDR3 length: 16 amino acids. V lost 1 base, J lost 1 base, and 6 bases stayed unmatched. Germline CDR1 is DFQATT and CDR2 is SNEGSKA (reference sequence). The CDR3 nucleotides are TGCAGTGCTAGAGGACAGGGGGCGAAGGGGAACACTGAAGCTTTCTTT. This encodes CSARGQGAKGNTEAFF.

This clonotype was seen ten or more times. The genes are TRBV20-1 and TRBJ1-2; D ambiguous. The germline V gene encodes CDR1 DFQATT and CDR2 SNEGSKA (reference sequence). This CDR3 is 14 amino acids long. V was trimmed by 4 bases and J by 11 bases, leaving 23 bases between them. The CDR3 loop reads CSAIENNGMQSYTF. CDR3 nucleotide sequence: TGCAGTGCTATAGAAAACAATGGAATGCAAAGTTACACCTTC.

The chain is built from TRBV28 and TRBJ2-7; 11 bases line up with TRBD2. Trimming took 6 bases from V and 4 from J; bases not matched to a gene: 8. Germline V gives CDR1 MDHEN, CDR2 SYDVKM. The CDR3 contains 15 residues. CDR3 residues: CASSPPTSGSYEQYF. Written as DNA, the CDR3 is TGTGCCAGCAGCCCCCCAACTAGCGGGAGTTACGAGCAGTACTTC.

In its sample, this clonotype was seen many times. The chain joins TRBV9 to TRBJ2-5; D is unclear. The germline gives CDR1 SGDLS, CDR2 YYNGEE. V was pared by 2 bases and J by 0 bases, with 8 bases between. The CDR3 extends over 14 amino acids. CDR3 DNA sequence: TGTGCCAGCAGCGTGGGCAGTCACCAAGAGACCCAGTACTTC. As protein: CASSVGSHQETQYF.

This clonotype was counted at least ten times. The rearrangement joins TRBV30 to TRBJ2-5; unclear D gene. The CDR3 loop spans 14 amino acids. V was shortened by 1 base and J by 1 base, with 10 bases between the two germline ends. Germline CDR1 GTSNPN, CDR2 SVGIG (reference sequence). The CDR3 reads CAWSEGSPQETQYF. The DNA for the CDR3 is TGTGCCTGGAGTGAGGGAAGTCCCCAAGAGACCCAGTACTTC. The full variable domain, in which reference TRBV30 and TRBJ2-5 provide the parts outside the CDR3, is SQTIHQWPATLVQPVGSPLSLECTVEGTSNPNLYWYRQAAGRGLQLLFYSVGIGQISSEVPQNLSASRPQDRQFILSSKKLLLSDSGFYLCAWSEGSPQETQYFGPGTRLLVL.

Many counts were recorded for this clonotype. The gene calls are TRBV29-1 and TRBJ2-5; 8 nucleotides line up with TRBD1. The CDR3 has 12 amino acids. Germline V gene data show CDR1 as SQVTM and CDR2 as ANQGSEA. V lost 7 bases, J lost 3 bases, and 4 bases stayed unmatched. CDR3 sequence reads: CSAGQGEETQYF. In DNA, the CDR3 is TGCAGCGCCGGACAGGGTGAAGAGACCCAGTACTTC.

The gene calls are TRBV20-1 and TRBJ1-5; D ambiguous. This CDR3 has 13 residues. Looked up from germline, CDR1 is DFQATT and CDR2 is SNEGSKA (reference sequence). In DNA form, the CDR3 reads TGCAGCGCAGGAGGGAAGGAGGATCAGCCCCAGCATTTT. It translates to CSAGGKEDQPQHF.

There are many counts of this clonotype. The V and J genes are TRBV29-1 and TRBJ1-1; 7 bases fit TRBD1. Germline trimming cut 2 bases from V and 0 bases from J; bases unmatched to any gene: 6. CDR3 size: 15 residues. Germline CDR1 is SQVTM and CDR2 is ANQGSEA. CDR3 nucleotides: TGCAGCGTTGAACGCCCAGGACAGGTGAACACTGAAGCTTTCTTT. Its translation is CSVERPGQVNTEAFF.

This clonotype occurred many times. The junction and the germline gene differ at one end; a read error may be behind it. The chain couples TRBV20-1 to TRBJ1-2, with D unclear. The CDR3 extends over 11 amino acids. Germline V gives CDR1 DFQATT, CDR2 SNEGSKA (reference sequence). In nucleotides, the CDR3 is TGCAATGCTAGAGCCCCGTATGGCTACACCTTC. Translated: CNARAPYGYTF.

This clonotype was observed many times. Since no conserved phenylalanine or tryptophan closes the CDR3, a read error is the likely cause. V and J are TRBV6-2 or TRBV6-3 and TRBJ1-1; 11 nucleotides align to TRBD1. V shed 6 bases, J shed 4 bases, and the junction held 7 bases outside the gene matches. Germline V gene data show CDR1 as MNHEY and CDR2 as SVGEGT. The CDR3 extends over 15 amino acids. This CDR3 reads CASSRTGGDGTEAFL. The CDR3 nucleotides read TGTGCCAGCAGCAGGACAGGGGGCGATGGCACTGAAGCTTTCCTT.

This clonotype was picked up many times. The chain links TRBV4-2 to TRBJ2-6; 9 nucleotides align to TRBD1. The CDR3 has 16 amino acids. J was trimmed by 4 bases and V by 3 bases; bases with no gene match: 4. Germline V lookup: CDR1 LGHNA, CDR2 YNFKEQ. The CDR3 sequence is CASSHNRGRGANVLTF. The CDR3, as DNA: TGTGCCAGCAGCCATAACAGGGGGCGAGGGGCCAACGTCCTGACTTTC.

This clonotype was recorded a few times. This chain uses TRBV4-1 with TRBJ2-3; D remains unclear. This CDR3 contains 15 residues. The germline V gene has CDR1 MGHRA and CDR2 YSYEKL. Deletions cut 4 bases from V and 6 bases from J, with 17 bases between. CDR3 DNA sequence: TGCGCCAGCAGCCCGGAGATGACCCGGGTGGATACGCAGTATTTT. Protein sequence: CASSPEMTRVDTQYF.

The gene calls are TRBV29-1 and TRBJ2-5, with 11 bases identical to TRBD2. CDR3 length: 14 residues. V shed 4 bases, J shed 8 bases, and the junction held 9 bases outside the gene matches. In germline, CDR1 is SQVTM, CDR2 ANQGSEA. The CDR3 loop is CSVVTSGSSGTQYF. CDR3 in DNA: TGCAGCGTTGTTACTAGCGGGAGCAGTGGAACCCAGTACTTC.

This clonotype was counted many times. The rearrangement joins TRBV13 to TRBJ2-7; 7 bases agree with TRBD1. Germline trimming cut 4 bases from V and 0 bases from J; bases unmatched to any gene: 3. Per germline, CDR1 PRHDT and CDR2 FYEKMQ (reference sequence). The CDR3 consists of 14 residues. Written as DNA, the CDR3 is TGTGCCAGCAGCTCAGACAGGGACTCCTACGAGCAGTACTTC. This gives the protein CASSSDRDSYEQYF.

This clonotype showed up many times. This chain joins TRBV6-2 or TRBV6-3 and TRBJ1-5; possibly TRBD1 for D (5 bases). The CDR3 has 15 residues. Trimming removed 9 bases from V and 3 bases from J, with 18 bases in between. The V gene's germline CDR1 is MNHEY and CDR2 SVGEGT. CDR3 in DNA: TGTGCCAGTGACACTCAGGGTAAGGCCAATCAGCCCCAGCATTTT. Its protein product is CASDTQGKANQPQHF.

This clonotype has ten or more counts. The chain carries TRBV7-9 and TRBJ2-7; 7 nucleotides line up with TRBD1. Germline V CDR1 and CDR2: SEHNR, FQNEAQ (reference sequence). V trimming: 6 bases; J trimming: 0 bases; junction bases outside the gene matches: 11. The CDR3 is made up of 16 amino acids. The CDR3 coding sequence is TGTGCCAGCAGACAAAATCGATGGGACAGCTCCTACGAGCAGTACTTC. This gives the protein CASRQNRWDSSYEQYF.

This clonotype was detected ten times or more. The V and J genes are TRBV11-2 and TRBJ1-1; a weak D match, TRBD1 (6 bases). The ends were cut back, 5 bases at V and 0 bases at J, with 22 bases in the middle. Germline loops: CDR1 SGHAT, CDR2 FQNNGV. The CDR3 loop spans 18 amino acids. The CDR3 protein is CASSTGTSRGPMNTEAFF. The CDR3 nucleotides are TGTGCCAGCAGCACCGGGACATCCCGCGGCCCCATGAACACTGAAGCTTTCTTT.

Ten or more counts support this clonotype. The chain links TRBV15 to TRBJ1-5; D call uncertain. Trimming pared 5 bases from V and 0 bases from J, leaving 8 bases between. This CDR3 comprises 14 residues. The V gene's germline CDR1 is LNHNV and CDR2 YYDKDF (reference sequence). Here the CDR3 reads CATSEGFSNQPQHF. In DNA, the CDR3 is TGTGCCACCAGCGAAGGTTTTAGCAATCAGCCCCAGCATTTT. The complete variable domain, with remaining parts taken from reference TRBV15 and TRBJ1-5, reads DAMVIQNPRYQVTQFGKPVTLSCSQTLNHNVMYWYQQKSSQAPKLLFHYYDKDFNNEADTPDNFQSRRPNTSFCFLDIRSPGLGDTAMYLCATSEGFSNQPQHFGDGTRLSIL.

This clonotype was recorded at least ten times. The chain combines TRBV12-3 or TRBV12-4 with TRBJ2-7; D gene ambiguous. CDR3 length: 11 residues. The V end was cut by 4 bases, the J end by 6 bases, with 7 bases between. In nucleotides, the CDR3 is TGTGCCAGCAGTTCCAGACGCGAGCAGTACTTC. Its protein is CASSSRREQYF.

The sample holds many counts of this clonotype. J is TRBJ2-7 and V is TRBV9; 7 bases are shared with TRBD1. Looked up from germline, CDR1 is SGDLS and CDR2 is YYNGEE. There are 16 residues in the CDR3. V lost 0 bases to trimming and J lost 2 bases; unmatched junction nucleotides: 8. As DNA, the CDR3 is TGTGCCAGCAGCGTAGGACAGGGAAAGGAGGCCTACGAGCAGTACTTC. Encoded protein: CASSVGQGKEAYEQYF.

This clonotype was counted only a few times. A much larger clonotype is one base distant, so this may be a read error. The rearrangement uses TRBV6-4 and TRBJ1-2; D possibly corresponds to TRBD1 (6 bases). There are 15 residues in the CDR3. The germline gives CDR1 MRHNA, CDR2 SNTAGT. The CDR3 bases are TGTGCCAGCTGTGAAACAGGGATTGGTGGCTATGGCTACACCTTC. Translating gives CASCETGIGGYGYTF.

This clonotype was detected ten times or more. The rearrangement joins TRBV5-1 to TRBJ2-5; TRBD2 aligns across 7 bases. This CDR3 has 13 amino acids. Trimming at V came to 3 bases and at J to 5 bases, leaving 4 bases not matched to a gene. From germline, CDR1 is SGHRS and CDR2 YFSETQ. CDR3 DNA: TGCGCCAGCAGCTCTGGGAGGGTTGAGACCCAGTACTTC. This translates into CASSSGRVETQYF.